Presented here are 22 T cell receptor beta chains from one specimen sequenced in a study of shared clonotypes between healthy human individuals. The data were produced by immunoSEQ multiplex PCR, yet TCRdb's version contains in-frame clones alone and is incomplete. The sample shows about 1 million clones, around 76% of them seen only once. Sequencing was carried out using memory CD4+ T cells sorted from blood. Subset in this sample: CD45RA-negative fraction. These receptors were taken from a man between 18 and 35 years old in good health.

V usage is TRBV5-6 and J usage is TRBJ2-1, with 8 bases matching TRBD1. The CDR3 has 15 amino acids. Trimming took 3 bases from V and 1 from J; bases not matched to a gene: 3. CDR1 is SGHDT, CDR2 YYEEEE, per germline. CDR3 in DNA: TGTGCCAGCAGCTACGGACAGGGATCCTACAATGAGCAGTTCTTC. Translated: CASSYGQGSYNEQFF.

CDR3 nucleotide sequence: TGTGCCAGCACCCCTGACCCTCTTCCGGGCCCCGATACGCAGTATTTT. Translated, it gives CASTPDPLPGPDTQYF. The rearrangement joins TRBV27 to TRBJ2-3; D is unclear. The CDR3 loop spans 16 amino acids. Germline V lookup: CDR1 MNHEY, CDR2 SMNVEV (reference sequence). The V and J ends lost 7 bases and 6 bases respectively, with 23 bases between them.

The chain has TRBV2 and TRBJ2-6, with TRBD1 matching over 12 bases. The CDR3 runs to 16 residues. Germline V lookup: CDR1 SNHLY, CDR2 FYNNEI. The ends lost 6 bases at V and 2 bases at J; junction bases unmatched: 2. CDR3 protein: CASRGTGGAGANVLTF. The CDR3 DNA is TGTGCCAGCAGGGGGACAGGGGGCGCTGGGGCCAACGTCCTGACTTTC.

V is TRBV5-1 and J is TRBJ1-3, with a possible D match to TRBD1 (5 bases). In germline, CDR1 is SGHRS, CDR2 YFSETQ. The CDR3 has 15 amino acids. The germline V and J ends were trimmed by 4 bases and 0 bases, with 11 bases remaining between them. DNA for the CDR3: TGCGCCAGCAGCCGGGACTTAGGCTCTGGAAACACCATATATTTT. Translation: CASSRDLGSGNTIYF.

The chain employs TRBV6-1 and TRBJ2-1, with D perhaps matching TRBD2 (5 bases). CDR3 length: 11 amino acids. Germline V gives CDR1 MNHNS, CDR2 SASEGT. V was trimmed by 5 bases and J by 9 bases, leaving 8 bases between them. The DNA of the CDR3 is TGTGCCAGCAGTCATGGAGGTGAGCAGTTCTTC. Protein sequence: CASSHGGEQFF.

The rearrangement joins TRBV2 to TRBJ2-7; 7 bases match TRBD2. The CDR3 consists of 20 residues. J gave up 2 bases and V 4 bases, and 23 bases lay outside the gene matches. CDR1 and CDR2 from the germline V gene are SNHLY and FYNNEI. The CDR3 loop is CASSGLTEGLSDRGTYEQYF. The CDR3, as DNA: TGTGCCAGCAGTGGGTTAACAGAGGGACTATCCGATAGGGGTACCTACGAGCAGTACTTC.

The V gene is TRBV28, the J gene TRBJ1-3; maybe TRBD1 (6 bases). Germline CDR1 MDHEN, CDR2 SYDVKM. This CDR3 spans 15 amino acids. The V end lost 5 bases, the J end lost 0 bases, and 11 bases lay between the germline ends. The DNA of the CDR3 is TGTGCCAGCAGTGACAGGTCGCTCTCTGGAAACACCATATATTTT. Amino acid sequence: CASSDRSLSGNTIYF.

This chain connects TRBV4-1 to TRBJ1-3; unclear D gene. The CDR3 consists of 15 residues. Between the trimmed V and J ends, which lost 4 bases and 0 bases, there was a span of 10 bases. In germline, CDR1 is MGHRA, CDR2 YSYEKL. As DNA, the CDR3 is TGCGCCAGCAGCCTTGGACGGTTCTCTGGAAACACCATATATTTT. The encoded protein is CASSLGRFSGNTIYF.

The rearrangement links TRBV7-2 to TRBJ2-7, with D possibly matching TRBD1 (6 bases). V was cut by 5 bases and J by 3 bases, with 23 bases left in between. The CDR3 runs 17 residues. In germline, CDR1 is SGHTA, CDR2 FQGNSA. The CDR3 region is CASSPDSGTGPNYEQYF. The CDR3 nucleotides read TGTGCCAGCAGCCCCGATTCCGGAACAGGGCCAAACTACGAGCAGTACTTC.

The V and J genes are TRBV4-3 and TRBJ2-1; D gene uncertain. There are 16 residues in the CDR3. Germline V gene sequence: CDR1 LGHNA, CDR2 YSLEER. V was shortened by 0 bases and J by 8 bases, with 17 bases between the two germline ends. The CDR3 region has the DNA TGCGCCAGCAGCCAAGAGTTTAGAAGGGCTTTCGATGAGCAGTTCTTC. It translates to CASSQEFRRAFDEQFF.

The chain uses TRBV5-6 and TRBJ1-6; D ambiguous. The length of the CDR3 is 16 residues. Germline CDR1 and CDR2: SGHDT and YYEEEE. V was shortened by 0 bases and J by 9 bases, with 16 bases between the two germline ends. Here the CDR3 reads CASSLGVWGNGSPLHF. CDR3 DNA sequence: TGTGCCAGCAGCTTGGGGGTTTGGGGTAACGGTTCACCCCTCCACTTT. Full variable domain (remainder filled in from reference TRBV5-6 and TRBJ1-6): DAGVTQSPTHLIKTRGQQVTLRCSPKSGHDTVSWYQQALGQGPQFIFQYYEEEERQRGNFPDRFSGHQFPNYSSELNVNALLLGDSALYLCASSLGVWGNGSPLHFGNGTRLTVT.

The J gene is TRBJ2-1, the V gene TRBV5-6, with D perhaps matching TRBD1 (6 bases). CDR3 length: 12 residues. V lost 1 base to trimming and J lost 10 bases, with 9 bases between them. CDR1 is SGHDT, CDR2 YYEEEE, per germline. CDR3 in amino acids: CASSLLGTEQFF. CDR3 sequence (DNA): TGTGCCAGCAGCTTGCTTGGGACAGAGCAGTTCTTC.

V and J are TRBV5-1 and TRBJ2-2; 7 positions match TRBD2. The germline gives CDR1 SGHRS, CDR2 YFSETQ. V dropped 1 base and J dropped 4; count of bases not matched to a gene: 7. This CDR3 has 16 residues. CDR3 coding DNA: TGCGCCAGCAGCTTGTCGCGACTAGCTGGCACCGGGGAGCTGTTTTTT. Translating it yields CASSLSRLAGTGELFF.

The chain recombines TRBV7-8 with TRBJ1-1; TRBD1 aligns across 9 bases. This CDR3 is built from 15 residues. Trimming cost V 1 base and J 6 bases; bases outside gene matches: 6. CDR1 is SGHVS and CDR2 is FQNEAQ in the germline V gene. The CDR3 loop is CASSLVGQGGAEAFF. CDR3 DNA sequence: TGTGCCAGCAGCTTAGTGGGACAGGGAGGGGCTGAAGCTTTCTTT.

The rearrangement uses TRBV7-9 and TRBJ2-3; D possibly corresponds to TRBD1 (6 bases). The CDR3 length is 16 residues. The V end was cut by 5 bases, the J end by 0 bases, with 15 bases between. Germline lookup yields CDR1 SEHNR and CDR2 FQNEAQ (reference sequence). CDR3 sequence: CASSPGASGSTDTQYF. The CDR3 nucleotides are TGTGCCAGCAGCCCAGGGGCATCCGGGAGCACAGATACGCAGTATTTT.

CDR3 nucleotides: TGCGCCAGCAGCCCCCGGACAGTACAGAATGAGCAGTTCTTC. Its protein product is CASSPRTVQNEQFF. The V and J genes are TRBV5-1 and TRBJ2-1, with D possibly TRBD1 on 6 matching bases. Germline-derived CDR1 and CDR2 are SGHRS and YFSETQ. There are 14 residues in the CDR3. V dropped 4 bases and J dropped 7 bases, with 15 bases sitting between them.

The CDR3 is CASSPIVAGGLDTQYF. The CDR3, as DNA: TGCGCCAGCAGCCCTATCGTAGCGGGGGGTTTAGATACGCAGTATTTT. This sequence joins TRBV5-1 and TRBJ2-3, with 10 bases fitting TRBD2. The V and J ends lost 4 bases and 5 bases, in that order; junction bases with no gene match: 10. The length of the CDR3 is 16 residues. Germline V gene data show CDR1 as SGHRS and CDR2 as YFSETQ.

V and J are TRBV2 and TRBJ1-6, with D uncertain. Germline-derived CDR1 and CDR2 are SNHLY and FYNNEI. V gave up 8 bases and J gave up 7 bases, with 12 bases separating them. There are 13 residues in the CDR3. The CDR3 sequence: CASRPVQNSPLHF. CDR3 nucleotide sequence: TGTGCCAGCCGACCAGTCCAGAATTCACCCCTCCACTTT.

This rearrangement joins TRBV2 to TRBJ2-3; D gene ambiguous. V was clipped by 10 bases and J by 0 bases, with 14 bases between them. The CDR3 covers 14 residues. Germline values: CDR1 SNHLY, CDR2 FYNNEI. The CDR3 protein is CAIRPFTSTDTQYF. The CDR3, as DNA: TGTGCCATCCGACCCTTCACTAGCACAGATACGCAGTATTTT.

The V call is TRBV7-2, the J call TRBJ2-7, with D perhaps being TRBD1 or TRBD2 (5 bases each). V shed 1 base and J shed 7 bases, with 17 bases lying between them. CDR3 size: 15 residues. CDR1 is SGHTA, CDR2 FQGNSA, per germline. CDR3 nucleotides: TGTGCCAGCAGCTTAGTGTCCCGGGGCCAGAGGGAGCAGTACTTC. Its translation is CASSLVSRGQREQYF.

The gene calls are TRBV19 and TRBJ2-7, with D unclear. There are 12 residues in the CDR3. V lost 7 bases and J 7 bases, leaving 14 bases between the germline ends. The germline V gene encodes CDR1 LNHDA and CDR2 SQIVND (reference sequence). CDR3: CASKEPPTEQYF. The CDR3 bases are TGTGCCAGTAAAGAGCCTCCAACGGAGCAGTACTTC.

The chain combines TRBV5-6 with TRBJ2-7; no firm D call. The germline V gene encodes CDR1 SGHDT and CDR2 YYEEEE. Deletions cut 3 bases from V and 3 bases from J, with 7 bases between. The CDR3 has 12 residues. CDR3 amino acids: CASSSRNYEQYF. CDR3 bases: TGTGCCAGCAGCTCACGAAACTACGAGCAGTACTTC.